The clone carrying this TCR beta chain was seen at least ten times. Template switching by 5'RACE produced TCR cDNA, adding a universal primer site and UMIs. TCRdb reprocessed the 5' RACE reads via MiXCR and lists one record per CDR3 protein. The data show under 300,000 distinct CDR3 sequences, 6.9% seen once. This record belongs to a study of T cells after yellow fever vaccination. The germline V gene encodes CDR1 SGHVS and CDR2 FQNEAQ. Trimming took 5 bases from V and 1 from J, leaving 11 bases between them. This CDR3 region has 14 residues. Sample: CD4+ T cells sorted from PBMCs, taken 15 days after the yellow fever booster vaccination. This TCR was sampled from a young man who received the YFV17D yellow fever vaccine. The chain employs TRBV7-8 and TRBJ1-1, with D uncertain. Here the CDR3 DNA reads TGTGCCAGCAGCGCGCACAGAGAGAACACTGAAGCTTTCTTT. This translates into CASSAHRENTEAFF.